Shown below are 8 T cell receptor beta chains from a single sample sequenced in a study of beta chain features in type 1 diabetes. Every isolated RNA sample was fully reverse transcribed, so sequencing captured expressed TCRB transcripts. Assay: immunoSEQ multiplex PCR; the TCRdb copy retains only in-frame clones and omits some. Of hundreds of thousands of clones listed, around 15% were seen once; the top ten hold less than 0.025%. Overall study results and limits: TCRB CDR3s were moderately but significantly shorter in Type 1 diabetes patients in all four CD4+ subsets.

Their specific antigens are unknown. The specimen sequenced was naive CD4+ T cells from blood. These receptors all stem from a man younger than 35 with type 1 diabetes.

This clone occurred a few times. The chain combines TRBV25-1 with TRBJ1-2; TRBD1 is a possible D gene (6 bases). The CDR3 totals 13 residues. V lost 4 bases to trimming and J lost 4 bases, with 10 bases between them. Germline V gives CDR1 MGHDK, CDR2 SYGVNS. CDR3 nucleotides: TGTGCCAGCAGTGCCCAGGGGACCTATGGCTACACCTTC. Its protein is CASSAQGTYGYTF.

This clone was detected a few times. Other DNA sequences of this sample code for an identical CDR3. CDR3: CSARGSGELFF. DNA for the CDR3: TGCAGTGCTCGGGGGTCCGGGGAGCTGTTTTTT. The rearrangement joins TRBV20-1 to TRBJ2-2, with D perhaps matching TRBD2 (6 bases). The V end lost 5 bases, the J end lost 6 bases, and 7 bases lay between the germline ends. The CDR3 loop spans 11 amino acids. Germline assignment: CDR1 DFQATT and CDR2 SNEGSKA (reference sequence).

V is TRBV5-6 and J is TRBJ1-5; 7 positions agree with TRBD1. The CDR3 is 14 amino acids. Germline values: CDR1 SGHDT, CDR2 YYEEEE. The junction had 2 bases not matched to a gene; V was cut back by 0 bases and J by 5 bases. This CDR3 is CASSLGQGDQPQHF. The CDR3 bases are TGTGCCAGCAGCTTGGGGCAGGGGGATCAGCCCCAGCATTTT.

This clone showed up just a few times. The chain joins TRBV7-8 to TRBJ2-3, with TRBD2 matching over 8 bases. With 1 base clipped from V and 3 bases from J, the junction kept 9 bases outside the gene matches. The germline V gene has CDR1 SGHVS and CDR2 FQNEAQ. The CDR3 extends over 17 amino acids. The CDR3 reads CASSLETGGLPTDTQYF. CDR3 coding DNA: TGTGCCAGCAGCTTAGAAACGGGGGGGCTACCTACAGATACGCAGTATTTT.

This clone was seen a few times. This chain uses TRBV29-1 with TRBJ2-1; D possibly corresponds to TRBD2 (7 bases). V dropped 1 base and J dropped 7 bases, with 23 bases sitting between them. The CDR3 is 17 residues long. Germline V lookup: CDR1 SQVTM, CDR2 ANQGSEA. The CDR3: CSVEAGASGAPWNEQFF. In nucleotides, the CDR3 is TGCAGCGTTGAAGCGGGGGCGAGCGGGGCCCCTTGGAATGAGCAGTTCTTC.

V usage is TRBV2 and J usage is TRBJ2-1; 8 nucleotides align to TRBD2. Germline CDR1 SNHLY, CDR2 FYNNEI. Germline trimming cut 2 bases from V and 15 bases from J; bases unmatched to any gene: 15. This CDR3 spans 15 amino acids. CDR3 loop: CASSEQPTSASLPFF. CDR3 bases: TGTGCCAGCAGTGAACAGCCGACTAGCGCCTCCCTGCCGTTCTTC.

V and J are TRBV10-3 and TRBJ2-5; tentatively, D is TRBD2 (5 bases). Germline values: CDR1 ENHRY, CDR2 SYGVKD. The CDR3 totals 14 residues. Trimming stripped 0 bases from V and 4 bases from J, with 9 bases between. The CDR3 region has the DNA TGTGCCATCAGTGAGTCGATGGCGGGAGAGACCCAGTACTTC. Its protein product is CAISESMAGETQYF.

The chain has TRBV27 and TRBJ1-2; a possible D gene is TRBD1 (6 bases). Trimming took 4 bases from V and 6 from J, leaving 15 bases between them. Germline V gene data show CDR1 as MNHEY and CDR2 as SMNVEV (reference sequence). The CDR3 contains 14 residues. The CDR3 spells CASSSRGQYDGYTF. For the CDR3, the DNA is TGTGCCAGCAGTTCCCGAGGACAGTACGATGGCTACACCTTC.